Listed below are T cell receptor beta chains from one sample, sequenced in a study of T cells in Graves' hyperthyroidism and ophthalmopathy. TCRdb passed the multiplex PCR reads through MiXCR, listing each CDR3 protein once. The sample lists a few hundred thousand distinct CDR3 sequences, over 20% occurring once. Material: blood. All receptors come from a woman between 50 and 59 years old with Graves' hyperthyroidism. Each CDR3 is given with its conserved first and last residue. The order of the fields is D gene, V gene, clone size, J gene, CDR3 length, CDR3 DNA, CDR3 protein. A D gene is named only where the DNA matches it firmly. Size is stated for part of the rows, as once, few or many counts, or as a class when the clone is expanded.

D gene: -
V gene: TRBV28
clone size: many
J gene: TRBJ1-1
CDR3 length: 12
CDR3 DNA: TGTGCCAGCAGTCAAATATCCACTGAAGCTTTCTTT
CDR3 protein: CASSQISTEAFF

D gene: TRBD1
V gene: TRBV30
clone size: many
J gene: TRBJ2-2
CDR3 length: 14
CDR3 DNA: TGTGCCTGGCGCAGGGGGCCTAACACCGGGGAGCTGTTTTTT
CDR3 protein: CAWRRGPNTGELFF

D gene: -
V gene: TRBV27
clone size: many
J gene: TRBJ1-6
CDR3 length: 15
CDR3 DNA: TGTGCCAGCAGTTTAACCCGGGACATGAATTCACCCCTCCACTTT
CDR3 protein: CASSLTRDMNSPLHF

D gene: -
V gene: TRBV20-1
clone size: many
J gene: TRBJ2-3
CDR3 length: 15
CDR3 DNA: TGCAGTGCTAGTACCTCCAGGGTAGGGACAGATACGCAGTATTTT
CDR3 protein: CSASTSRVGTDTQYF

D gene: -
V gene: TRBV7-3
clone size: many
J gene: TRBJ1-1
CDR3 length: 13
CDR3 DNA: TGTGCCAGCAGCCCTCTCTCTGACACTGAAGCTTTCTTT
CDR3 protein: CASSPLSDTEAFF

D gene: TRBD1
V gene: TRBV3-1
clone size: many
J gene: TRBJ1-3
CDR3 length: 14
CDR3 DNA: TGTGCCAGCAGTCGTAGGGACAGCCTAAACACCATATATTTT
CDR3 protein: CASSRRDSLNTIYF

D gene: -
V gene: TRBV2
clone size: many
J gene: TRBJ2-3
CDR3 length: 16
CDR3 DNA: TGTGCCAGCAGTGCCTCGAGGCAGGTGGAGGCAGATACGCAGTATTTT
CDR3 protein: CASSASRQVEADTQYF

D gene: -
V gene: TRBV4-1
clone size: -
J gene: TRBJ2-7
CDR3 length: 15
CDR3 DNA: TGCGCCAGCAGCCAAGGGCTACGGCCCAGGGACGAGCAGTACTTC
CDR3 protein: CASSQGLRPRDEQYF

D gene: TRBD2
V gene: TRBV20-1
clone size: many
J gene: TRBJ2-2
CDR3 length: 14
CDR3 DNA: TGCAGTGCAACCGGGACTATGAACACCGGGGAGCTGTTTTTT
CDR3 protein: CSATGTMNTGELFF

D gene: -
V gene: TRBV2
clone size: many
J gene: TRBJ1-1
CDR3 length: 15
CDR3 DNA: TGTGCCAGCAGTTCCTTTGGATGGGGGAACACTGAAGCTTTCTTT
CDR3 protein: CASSSFGWGNTEAFF

D gene: -
V gene: TRBV28
clone size: many
J gene: TRBJ1-1
CDR3 length: 15
CDR3 DNA: TGTGCCAGCAGTTTAGCATCTGGGGACCGAATTGAAGCTTTCTTT
CDR3 protein: CASSLASGDRIEAFF